A selection of T cell receptor beta chains follows, all from one sample in a study of response to subunit inactivated influenza vaccine. MiXCR, applied by TCRdb to the RT-PCR reads, yields one record per CDR3 protein. This sample has a few hundred thousand distinct CDR3 sequences, with 10% to 12% found just once. The sample also formed part of further work on T cells expressing NK-cell markers.

The sequenced sample was PBMCs from blood, obtained on the day of vaccination. All receptors come from a man aged 50 to 60 who received an inactivated influenza vaccine. CDR3s include the opening cysteine and the closing phenylalanine or tryptophan. Fields, in order: J gene, D gene, V gene, clone size, CDR3 DNA, CDR3 protein. A D gene is named only where the DNA matches it firmly. The size field is filled for only some rows; it gives once, few, many or a size class.

TRBJ2-7 TRBD2 TRBV29-1 - TGCAGCGTGACAGCGGGGCTCTACGAGCAGTACTTC CSVTAGLYEQYF
TRBJ2-1 - TRBV28 - TGTGCCAGCAGAAGTAGCGGTTCTCGCTCCTACAATGAGCAGTTCTTC CASRSSGSRSYNEQFF
TRBJ1-2 - TRBV5-1 - TGCGCCAGCAGCCTACGAGGGGGTTACGGCTATGGCTACACCTTC CASSLRGGYGYGYTF
TRBJ2-3 TRBD2 TRBV10-3 - TGTGCCATTTCGCGGGAGGTCGCAGATACGCAGTATTTT CAISREVADTQYF
TRBJ1-2 - TRBV5-1 - TGCGCCAGCAGCCCGGGGGTCGGCTCGCTCTATGGCTACACCTTC CASSPGVGSLYGYTF
TRBJ2-3 TRBD2 TRBV10-3 few TGTGCCACCCGACGGGAGGACCAGACTAATACGCAGTATTTT CATRREDQTNTQYF
TRBJ2-5 TRBD2 TRBV7-2 - TGTGCCAGCAGTTTAGCTCTAGCGGGAGGGTACCAAGAGACCCAGTACTTC CASSLALAGGYQETQYF
TRBJ2-3 - TRBV12-3/TRBV12-4 few TGTGCCAGCAGTTTCATTACAGGGACCACAGATACGCAGTATTTT CASSFITGTTDTQYF
TRBJ2-7 TRBD2 TRBV28 few TGTGCTGTTAGCGGGGGGGCCTACGAGCAGTACTTC CAVSGGAYEQYF
TRBJ2-6 - TRBV21-1 few TGTGCCAGGGGGGGGGGACAGGGGTACTCTGGGGCCAACGTCCTGACTTTC CARGGGQGYSGANVLTF
TRBJ2-3 - TRBV29-1 many TGCAGCGTCCGGGGGACAGATACGCAGTATTTT CSVRGTDTQYF
TRBJ2-1 - TRBV10-3 few TGTGCCATAGAGAAACGGGAGAGCAATGAGCAGTTCTTC CAIEKRESNEQFF
TRBJ2-1 - TRBV10-1 few TGCGCCAGCAGTGAGGAGCAGGGGCCCTACAATGAGCAGTTCTTC CASSEEQGPYNEQFF
TRBJ1-1 - TRBV2 - TGTGCCATCACGTCGGAAACTGAAGCTTTCTTT CAITSETEAFF
TRBJ1-2 - TRBV20-1 medium-sized TGCAGTGCTAGTCGTGGGAACTATGGCTACACCTTC CSASRGNYGYTF
TRBJ2-7 TRBD1 TRBV5-1 once TGCGCCAGCAGCTTGCGCGCCCGGGACAGACCCTACGAGCAGTACTTC CASSLRARDRPYEQYF
TRBJ2-1 - TRBV4-1 few TGCGCCAGCAGCCAAGCACAGGGTGTATCCTACAATGAGCAGTTCTTC CASSQAQGVSYNEQFF
TRBJ2-7 - TRBV20-1 few TGCAGTGCTAGATCCGACATGCCCTACGAGCAGTACTTC CSARSDMPYEQYF
TRBJ2-1 - TRBV13 few TGTGCCAGCAGCTTCACTCGGACTCCTTACAATGAGCAGTTCTTC CASSFTRTPYNEQFF
TRBJ2-3 - TRBV29-1 - TGCAGCGTTGTACAGTTGATGCAGTATTTT CSVVQLMQYF
TRBJ2-1 TRBD2 TRBV7-7 - TGTGCTAGCAGCCTCGAGCCCAGCGGGGGTTATGAGCAGTTCTTC CASSLEPSGGYEQFF
TRBJ1-6 - TRBV4-1 few TGCGCCAGCAGCCAAGATTCTCGGAGCTCCTATAATTCACCCCTCCACTTT CASSQDSRSSYNSPLHF
TRBJ1-5 - TRBV12-1 many TGTGCCAGCAGCTCGTGGAGGGACCATAGCAATCAGCCCCAGCATTTT CASSSWRDHSNQPQHF
TRBJ2-1 TRBD2 TRBV27 few TGTGCCAGCCAAATAGCGGGGGGGCCACATGAGCAGTTCTTC CASQIAGGPHEQFF
TRBJ2-7 TRBD2 TRBV6-1 - TGTGCCAGCAGACTCCTAGCGGGAAGCTACGAGCAGTACTTC CASRLLAGSYEQYF
TRBJ2-5 TRBD2 TRBV12-3/TRBV12-4 few TGTGCCAGCAGGTCGACTAGCCGGGAGACCCAGTACTTC CASRSTSRETQYF
TRBJ1-5 - TRBV20-1 few TGCAGTGCTAGATCCCTAGACAGAACAACTCGCCAGCCCCAGCATTTT CSARSLDRTTRQPQHF
TRBJ1-6 - TRBV6-5 - TGTGCCAGCAGTTCACAGGGTCTGTCACCCCTCCACTTT CASSSQGLSPLHF
TRBJ2-2 TRBD2 TRBV5-1 few TGCGCCAGCAGCCCGGTAGCGGGAGGGCCATCTTTCGGGGAGCTGTTTTTT CASSPVAGGPSFGELFF
TRBJ2-3 - TRBV6-5 few TGTGCCAGCAGTTATTATCAGTCAGATACGCAGTATTTT CASSYYQSDTQYF
TRBJ2-6 TRBD1 TRBV28 - TGTGCCAGCAATGAGGACAGGGTACTTTCTGGGGCCAACGTCCTGACTTTC CASNEDRVLSGANVLTF
TRBJ1-6 - TRBV7-9 - TGTGCCAGCAGCCCGGACAGATTCAGCTCCTATAATTCACCCCTCCACTTT CASSPDRFSSYNSPLHF
TRBJ2-4 - TRBV6-1 - TGTGCCAGCAGCTCTCCGGGCAACAAAAACATTCAGTACTTC CASSSPGNKNIQYF
TRBJ2-7 - TRBV6-1 - TGTGCCAGCAGTGGGCTAGGCGGAGTAACCGAGCAGTACTTC CASSGLGGVTEQYF
TRBJ1-4 - TRBV2 many TGTGCCAGCAGTGACCCAGGGGACAAGAGAGAAAAACTGTTTTTT CASSDPGDKREKLFF
TRBJ2-1 - TRBV3-1 - TGTGCCAGCAGCCCCGGACTGTTACTAGTCACTCGACCCTACAATGAGCAGTTCTTC CASSPGLLLVTRPYNEQFF
TRBJ2-7 TRBD1 TRBV7-6 few TGTGCCAGCAGCACACCAGGAGGGACAGGGGGATCCTACGAGCAGTACTTC CASSTPGGTGGSYEQYF
TRBJ2-1 - TRBV14 few TGTGCCAGCAGCCAAGACGAGTACAATGAGCAGTTCTTC CASSQDEYNEQFF
TRBJ1-2 - TRBV12-3/TRBV12-4 many TGTGCCAGCAGCCCCGGGGGGTCTAACTATGGCTACACCTTC CASSPGGSNYGYTF
TRBJ1-2 TRBD1 TRBV5-1 - TGCGCCAGCAGCCGACGACAGGGCGCTAACTATGGCTACACCTTC CASSRRQGANYGYTF
TRBJ1-3 - TRBV4-1 - TGCGCCAGCAGCCAAGTCGGCAGCCACTCTGGAAACACCATATATTTT CASSQVGSHSGNTIYF
TRBJ2-2 - TRBV12-3/TRBV12-4 few TGTGCCAGCAGTTTATTGTCCAGGGGCCTCGACACCGGGGAGCTGTTTTTT CASSLLSRGLDTGELFF
TRBJ2-2 - TRBV7-8 few TGTGCCAGCAGCTTTGTGACGGAGAACACCGGGGAGCTGTTTTTT CASSFVTENTGELFF
TRBJ2-7 TRBD2 TRBV20-1 - TGCAGTGCTAAAACCGGGACTAGCGCCATCTACGAGCAGTACTTC CSAKTGTSAIYEQYF
TRBJ2-3 - TRBV20-1 many TGCAGTGCTAGTTACCAGACAGATACGCAGTATTTT CSASYQTDTQYF
TRBJ1-1 TRBD1 TRBV19 - TGTGCCAGTATACAGGGGGCAGGTGAAGCTTTCTTT CASIQGAGEAFF
TRBJ1-1 - TRBV29-1 - TGCAGCGTTGGAGCAGGGCTCACTGAAGCTTTCTTT CSVGAGLTEAFF
TRBJ2-5 - TRBV12-3/TRBV12-4 few TGTGCCAGCAGTGCCGGACAGCTGACGGAGACCCAGTACTTC CASSAGQLTETQYF
TRBJ1-5 - TRBV19 few TGTGCCAGTCTTAGAACAGGACTGTATAGCAATCAGCCCCAGCATTTT CASLRTGLYSNQPQHF
TRBJ2-1 TRBD2 TRBV12-3/TRBV12-4 few TGTGCCATCCTTGACGGACTAGCGGGGAACAATGAGCAGTTCTTC CAILDGLAGNNEQFF
TRBJ2-6 - TRBV12-3/TRBV12-4 many TGTGCCAGCAGTCCCGGGGTTTCTGGGGCCAACGTCCTGACTTTC CASSPGVSGANVLTF